These 27 T cell receptor beta chains were sequenced from one sample in a study of blood T cell repertoires in COVID-19. Sequenced by immunoSEQ multiplex PCR; TCRdb stores in-frame clones only, minus some. The sample lists some 14,000 clones; 85% to 90% were seen once. Material: peripheral blood. These TCRs come from a human donor in a cohort sampled during active COVID-19.

This chain uses TRBV28 with TRBJ1-6; 7 bases are shared with TRBD1. The CDR3 length is 17 residues. Germline values: CDR1 MDHEN, CDR2 SYDVKM. V lost 5 bases and J lost 6; bases outside the gene matches: 13. CDR3 coding DNA: TGTGCCAGCAGTCCATATTCCCGACAGGGCGGTAATTCACCCCTCCACTTT. It specifies CASSPYSRQGGNSPLHF.

The chain employs TRBV6-2 or TRBV6-3 and TRBJ2-7; D unresolved. The germline V gene has CDR1 MNHEY and CDR2 SVGEGT. V was shortened by 4 bases and J by 3 bases, with 4 bases between the two germline ends. The CDR3 totals 11 residues. CDR3 protein: CASSFLYEQYF. The DNA for the CDR3 is TGTGCCAGCAGTTTCCTCTACGAGCAGTACTTC.

The gene calls are TRBV6-5 and TRBJ2-7; 8 bases line up with TRBD2. Germline V gene lookup returns CDR1 MNHEY and CDR2 SVGAGI. The ends lost 10 bases at V and 7 bases at J; junction bases unmatched: 15. The CDR3 covers 14 residues. The CDR3 here is CATDPTGAGGEQYF. As DNA, the CDR3 is TGTGCCACCGACCCGACAGGTGCGGGGGGTGAGCAGTACTTC.

This sequence joins TRBV7-3 and TRBJ2-3; 10 nucleotides line up with TRBD1. Per germline, CDR1 SGHTA and CDR2 FQGTGA. CDR3 length: 17 amino acids. The junction had 7 bases not matched to a gene; V was cut back by 3 bases and J by 1 base. DNA of the CDR3: TGTGCCAGCAGCTTCTCGCCCGGGACAGGGGGCACAGATACGCAGTATTTT. It encodes CASSFSPGTGGTDTQYF.

The chain links TRBV9 to TRBJ2-1; TRBD2 aligns across 8 bases. V shed 0 bases and J 6 bases; nucleotides not matched to a gene: 5. The CDR3 covers 15 residues. Per germline, CDR1 SGDLS and CDR2 YYNGEE. The CDR3 sequence is CASSVGQAGGNEQFF. Written as DNA, the CDR3 is TGTGCCAGCAGCGTAGGGCAGGCGGGAGGCAATGAGCAGTTCTTC. Full variable domain (missing parts from reference TRBV9 and TRBJ2-1): DSGVTQTPKHLITATGQRVTLRCSPRSGDLSVYWYQQSLDQGLQFLIQYYNGEERAKGNILERFSAQQFPDLHSELNLSSLELGDSALYFCASSVGQAGGNEQFFGPGTRLTVL.

The rearrangement uses TRBV5-8 and TRBJ1-2, with D possibly being TRBD1 (5 bases). With 0 bases removed from V and 8 bases from J, the gap between germline ends came to 11 bases. Germline V lookup: CDR1 SGHTS, CDR2 YDEGEE. This CDR3 has 13 amino acids. The CDR3 here is CASSLAGPAGYTF. The CDR3 DNA sequence: TGTGCCAGCAGCTTGGCAGGGCCGGCCGGCTACACCTTC.

The V and J genes are TRBV18 and TRBJ1-2; TRBD1 might be the D (6 bases). V was cut by 2 bases and J by 3 bases, with 7 bases left in between. The germline CDR1 and CDR2 sequences are KGHSH and LQKENI. The CDR3 consists of 13 residues. For the CDR3, the DNA is TGTGCCAGCTCACCAGGGGGCGACTATGGCTACACCTTC. Protein product: CASSPGGDYGYTF.

This clone was counted once. The rearrangement links TRBV28 to TRBJ1-1; D is unresolved. The CDR3 length is 15 residues. Trimming left V 3 bases short and J 4 bases short, with 15 bases between. Germline loops: CDR1 MDHEN, CDR2 SYDVKM. DNA for the CDR3: TGTGCCAGCAGTTTCTTAGGAGGGAGTGGCACTGAAGCTTTCTTT. It encodes CASSFLGGSGTEAFF.

The table lists this clone with a count of one. The genes are TRBV29-1 and TRBJ2-7; 9 bases line up with TRBD1. V lost 7 bases and J lost 2; bases outside the gene matches: 6. The germline CDR1 and CDR2 sequences are SQVTM and ANQGSEA. The CDR3 spans 13 residues. CDR3 amino acids: CSAGQGPTYEQYF. DNA of the CDR3: TGCAGCGCCGGACAGGGGCCGACCTACGAGCAGTACTTC.

The V and J genes are TRBV11-3 and TRBJ2-5, with D perhaps matching TRBD1 (5 bases). Between the trimmed V and J ends, which lost 5 bases and 0 bases, there was a span of 7 bases. Germline values: CDR1 SGHNT, CDR2 YENEEA. The CDR3 length is 13 residues. CDR3 DNA: TGTGCCAGCAGCCTACAGGACCAAGAGACCCAGTACTTC. Protein sequence: CASSLQDQETQYF.

The table lists this clone with a count of one. The chain carries TRBV5-5 and TRBJ2-5, with D maybe TRBD1 (6 bases). V dropped 2 bases and J dropped 5 bases, with 25 bases sitting between them. The CDR3 runs 18 residues. Germline CDR1 reads SGHKS; CDR2 reads YYEKEE (reference sequence). This CDR3 reads CASSLYTSVQGHGETQYF. CDR3 in DNA: TGTGCCAGCAGCTTATACACGAGTGTCCAGGGACATGGGGAGACCCAGTACTTC.

This chain connects TRBV29-1 to TRBJ2-2; 11 bases map to TRBD1. Looked up from germline, CDR1 is SQVTM and CDR2 is ANQGSEA. The CDR3 is made up of 15 amino acids. The V segment lost 6 bases and the J segment 3 bases; nucleotides outside the gene matches: 6. The CDR3 region is CSVQDRGLDTGELFF. The CDR3 DNA follows: TGCAGCGTACAGGACAGGGGGCTTGACACCGGGGAGCTGTTTTTT.

This chain connects TRBV7-9 to TRBJ2-1; 11 positions agree with TRBD2. The junction had 6 bases not matched to a gene; V was cut back by 5 bases and J by 9 bases. The CDR3 is made up of 14 amino acids. Germline V lookup: CDR1 SEHNR, CDR2 FQNEAQ (reference sequence). CDR3 sequence: CASSPTSGGLEQFF. The CDR3 bases are TGTGCCAGCAGCCCCACTAGCGGGGGCCTTGAGCAGTTCTTC.

In this sample, this clone turned up once. The genes are TRBV3-1 (or the pseudogene TRBV3-2) and TRBJ1-2, with TRBD1 identical over 8 bases. J was trimmed by 4 bases and V by 5 bases; bases with no gene match: 6. CDR3 length: 14 residues. The germline gives CDR1 LGHDT, CDR2 YNNKEL (reference sequence). The chain's CDR3 is CASSFRDRIYGYTF. In DNA form, the CDR3 reads TGTGCCAGCAGCTTTCGGGACAGGATCTATGGCTACACCTTC.

The genes are TRBV6-2 or TRBV6-3 and TRBJ1-3; no reliable D call. With 5 bases removed from V and 0 bases from J, the gap between germline ends came to 8 bases. The CDR3 consists of 14 residues. CDR1 MNHEY and CDR2 SVGEGT come from the germline V gene. In DNA, the CDR3 is TGTGCCAGCAGTGGGAGTGTCTCTGGAAACACCATATATTTT. It specifies CASSGSVSGNTIYF.

The rearrangement links TRBV11-2 to TRBJ2-1; 11 positions match TRBD2. The germline CDR1 and CDR2 sequences are SGHAT and FQNNGV. The CDR3 contains 19 residues. With 10 bases clipped from V and 0 bases from J, the junction kept 17 bases outside the gene matches. CDR3 DNA: TGTGCCACCGCTCTTGGTTTAGCGGGAGGGCCTAGCTCCTACAATGAGCAGTTCTTC. Its protein is CATALGLAGGPSSYNEQFF. Full variable domain (remainder filled in from reference TRBV11-2 and TRBJ2-1): EAGVAQSPRYKIIEKRQSVAFWCNPISGHATLYWYQQILGQGPKLLIQFQNNGVVDDSQLPKDRFSAERLKGVDSTLKIQPAKLEDSAVYLCATALGLAGGPSSYNEQFFGPGTRLTVL.

This chain uses TRBV11-3 with TRBJ1-3; 9 positions match TRBD1. Germline trimming cut 3 bases from V and 7 bases from J; bases unmatched to any gene: 1. This CDR3 comprises 13 residues. CDR1 and CDR2 (germline): SGHNT, YENEEA. Written as DNA, the CDR3 is TGTGCCAGCAGCTTCGGACAGGGGAACACCATATATTTT. Translated: CASSFGQGNTIYF.

This sequence joins TRBV27 and TRBJ2-7; the match to TRBD2 covers 8 bases. This CDR3 region has 15 residues. Germline CDR1 and CDR2: MNHEY and SMNVEV (reference sequence). The V gene end was trimmed by 6 bases and the J gene end by 1 base; junction bases not matched to a gene: 8. CDR3: CASRYSGSESYEQYF. CDR3 DNA sequence: TGTGCCAGCAGATACAGCGGGAGCGAGTCCTACGAGCAGTACTTC.

This rearrangement joins TRBV27 to TRBJ2-7, with D unresolved. Looked up from germline, CDR1 is MNHEY and CDR2 is SMNVEV (reference sequence). V was clipped by 5 bases and J by 1 base, with 6 bases between them. The length of the CDR3 is 12 residues. This CDR3 reads CASSAGSYEQYF. Written as DNA, the CDR3 is TGTGCCAGCAGTGCCGGGTCCTACGAGCAGTACTTC.

V is TRBV19 and J is TRBJ1-1; D may be TRBD1 (5 bases). V was clipped by 5 bases and J by 7 bases, with 26 bases between them. Looked up from germline, CDR1 is LNHDA and CDR2 is SQIVND (reference sequence). The CDR3 consists of 17 residues. The CDR3 DNA reads as TGTGCCAGTAGTCCACGGACACCGATAATTCAGATACATGAAGCTTTCTTT. Residues: CASSPRTPIIQIHEAFF.

This sequence joins TRBV27 and TRBJ2-2; D uncertain. The germline V and J ends were trimmed by 4 bases and 7 bases, with 7 bases remaining between them. Germline assignment: CDR1 MNHEY and CDR2 SMNVEV (reference sequence). The CDR3 sequence is 12 residues long. CDR3 in amino acids: CASSYGLGELFF. In DNA, the CDR3 is TGTGCCAGCAGTTATGGCCTCGGGGAGCTGTTTTTT.

The rearrangement joins TRBV24-1 to TRBJ1-5; 8 bases match TRBD1. Germline V gene lookup returns CDR1 KGHDR and CDR2 SFDVKD. The CDR3 runs to 16 residues. The V segment lost 4 bases and the J segment 7 bases; nucleotides outside the gene matches: 11. The CDR3 here is CATSDPGTGDGQPQHF. The DNA of the CDR3 is TGTGCCACCAGTGACCCGGGGACAGGAGACGGCCAGCCCCAGCATTTT.

This chain links TRBV27 with TRBJ1-5; D may be TRBD1 (5 bases). V was shortened by 3 bases and J by 3 bases, with 12 bases between the two germline ends. Germline V gene lookup returns CDR1 MNHEY and CDR2 SMNVEV (reference sequence). The CDR3 extends over 15 amino acids. The DNA for the CDR3 is TGTGCCAGCAGTTTGGGAGGGGCAGTCAATCAGCCCCAGCATTTT. Protein: CASSLGGAVNQPQHF.

The rearrangement links TRBV12-5 to TRBJ1-1, with 7 bases identical to TRBD1. The CDR3 spans 14 residues. The ends lost 5 bases at V and 0 bases at J; junction bases unmatched: 3. CDR1 and CDR2 (germline): LGHNT, FRNRAP. Written as DNA, the CDR3 is TGTGCTAGTGGTCGGGGACAGATGAACACTGAAGCTTTCTTT. Translation: CASGRGQMNTEAFF. Supplemented by reference TRBV12-5 and TRBJ1-1, the full variable domain reads DARVTQTPRHKVTEMGQEVTMRCQPILGHNTVFWYRQTMMQGLELLAYFRNRAPLDDSGMPKDRFSAEMPDATLATLKIQPSEPRDSAVYFCASGRGQMNTEAFFGQGTRLTVV.

The chain combines TRBV10-1 with TRBJ2-1; D perhaps matches TRBD2 (5 bases). Trimming removed 10 bases at V and 4 bases at J, with 14 bases between. The germline V gene has CDR1 WNHNN and CDR2 SYGVQD (reference sequence). This CDR3 contains 13 residues. The chain's CDR3 is CANSGRVYNEQFF. CDR3 in DNA: TGCGCCAACTCCGGGCGGGTATACAATGAGCAGTTCTTC.

The V gene is TRBV7-2, the J gene TRBJ2-7; a possible D gene is TRBD1 (6 bases). CDR3 size: 19 residues. CDR1 and CDR2 from the germline V gene are SGHTA and FQGNSA. V lost 0 bases, J lost 2 bases, and 23 bases lay in between. The CDR3 sequence: CASSLALSAGAGPTYEQYF. CDR3 coding DNA: TGTGCCAGCAGCTTAGCGCTAAGTGCAGGGGCAGGACCTACCTACGAGCAGTACTTC.

The CDR3 region has the DNA TGTGCCAGCAGTGAAGGGGGGGGGACGCAGTATTTT. This sequence encodes CASSEGGGTQYF. V and J are TRBV6-1 and TRBJ2-3; 7 bases map to TRBD2. CDR1 and CDR2 (germline): MNHNS, SASEGT. The V gene end was trimmed by 1 base and the J gene end by 9 bases; junction bases not matched to a gene: 1. The CDR3 has 12 amino acids.